This T cell receptor (beta chain) was recovered during a study of blood T cells in healthy people across ages. The study's findings and limits: The long-lived group displayed more naive CD4+ cells, plus higher diversity, than the aged donors did.

Trimming pared 3 bases from V and 4 bases from J, leaving 9 bases between. The CDR3 spans 13 residues. Germline loops: CDR1 LGHDT, CDR2 YNNKEL (reference sequence). To note about this clonotype: Its specificity is unknown.

Through a sample-barcoded 5' primer and a J-beta primer mix, a second PCR was run for about 7 to 12 cycles. Carrying 12 random nucleotides, a template-switch adaptor labeled each individual cDNA molecule. TCRdb used MiXCR to reprocess the 5' RACE reads, holding one entry per CDR3 protein. The data hold some 1.1 million distinct CDR3 sequences, with approximately 38% observed a single time. For every donor, a draw yielded 7.5 to 10 milliliters of peripheral blood. Sequencing was carried out using blood. The receptor was derived from a man between 18 and 29 years old in good health. V is TRBV3-1 and J is TRBJ1-1; D call uncertain. Here the CDR3 DNA reads TGTGCCAGCAGCCAGTGGGGTAGCACTGAAGCTTTCTTT. It specifies CASSQWGSTEAFF.